The 32 T cell receptor beta chains given below trace back to one sample, sequenced in a study of blood T cell repertoires in COVID-19. Profiled with immunoSEQ multiplex PCR; TCRdb holds only in-frame clones, not every one. The sample gives around 380,000 clones, about 89% of which show up once; 1.3% is in the top ten. The material sequenced was PBMCs or T cells enriched from blood (not recorded which). Receptors originate from a man between 25 and 39 years old who had recovered from COVID-19.

This clone appeared a few times. The chain joins TRBV24-1 to TRBJ2-7; D is uncertain. V lost 0 bases, J lost 4 bases, and 6 bases lay in between. CDR1 and CDR2 from the germline V gene are KGHDR and SFDVKD. The CDR3 contains 13 residues. CDR3 residues: CATSDLPDYEQYF. In nucleotides, the CDR3 is TGTGCCACCAGTGATTTGCCAGATTACGAGCAGTACTTC.

The genes are TRBV19 and TRBJ2-1, with D perhaps matching TRBD1 (6 bases). Germline CDR1 reads LNHDA; CDR2 reads SQIVND (reference sequence). The CDR3 is 15 amino acids. V was shortened by 6 bases and J by 2 bases, with 14 bases between the two germline ends. The CDR3: CASSQSGQTYNEQFF. DNA for the CDR3: TGTGCCAGTAGCCAGTCTGGACAGACCTACAATGAGCAGTTCTTC.

This chain links TRBV19 with TRBJ2-7; 9 positions agree with TRBD2. This CDR3 is 16 amino acids long. Germline V CDR1 and CDR2: LNHDA, SQIVND (reference sequence). V was pared by 5 bases and J by 0 bases, with 8 bases of the junction left unmatched. This chain's CDR3 is CASSSPASGASYEQYF. The CDR3 DNA sequence: TGTGCCAGTAGTTCCCCGGCTAGCGGGGCCTCCTACGAGCAGTACTTC.

J is TRBJ2-2 and V is TRBV14; D remains unclear. Per germline, CDR1 SGHDN and CDR2 FVKESK. The CDR3 has 15 amino acids. Trimming shortened V by 1 base and J by 6 bases, and 12 bases separated the two germline ends. CDR3 nucleotides: TGTGCCAGCAGCCAAGGGGCCCTCGTGGCCGGGGAGCTGTTTTTT. Translating gives CASSQGALVAGELFF.

This clone was found once. The V call is TRBV5-1, the J call TRBJ2-7, with 7 bases fitting TRBD1. Trimming at V came to 0 bases and at J to 2 bases, leaving 5 bases not matched to a gene. CDR3 size: 15 residues. Looked up from germline, CDR1 is SGHRS and CDR2 is YFSETQ. The CDR3 spells CASSLDGTATYEQYF. The CDR3, as DNA: TGCGCCAGCAGCTTGGACGGGACAGCCACCTACGAGCAGTACTTC. The full variable domain, completed using reference TRBV5-1 and TRBJ2-7, is KAGVTQTPRYLIKTRGQQVTLSCSPISGHRSVSWYQQTPGQGLQFLFEYFSETQRNKGNFPGRFSGRQFSNSRSEMNVSTLELGDSALYLCASSLDGTATYEQYFGPGTRLTVT.

The CDR3 DNA follows: TGCGCCAGCAGCCACAGGGGGCTTAACACTGAAGCTTTCTTT. This gives the protein CASSHRGLNTEAFF. The chain combines TRBV5-1 with TRBJ1-1, with TRBD1 matching 9 bases. Germline loops: CDR1 SGHRS, CDR2 YFSETQ. CDR3 length equals 14 residues. The J segment lost 2 bases and the V segment lost 4 bases, leaving 3 bases of the junction unmatched.

The gene calls are TRBV7-9 and TRBJ2-3, with 9 bases lining up with TRBD1. The CDR3 sequence is 16 residues long. Germline lookup yields CDR1 SEHNR and CDR2 FQNEAQ (reference sequence). V gave up 5 bases and J gave up 5 bases; unmatched junction bases: 11. The CDR3: CASSHTDRGLRDTQYF. CDR3 coding DNA: TGTGCCAGCAGCCACACAGACAGGGGGTTGAGAGATACGCAGTATTTT.

The genes are TRBV9 and TRBJ1-2; D not resolved. This CDR3 has 16 amino acids. Trimming stripped 0 bases from V and 8 bases from J, with 20 bases between. CDR1 is SGDLS and CDR2 is YYNGEE in the germline V gene. The CDR3 nucleotides read TGTGCCAGCAGCGTAGGGGTCCAGGTCGTCACGGGGGGCTACACCTTC. It codes for CASSVGVQVVTGGYTF.

The chain is built from TRBV12-3 or TRBV12-4 and TRBJ1-5; no reliable D call. CDR3 length: 12 residues. V lost 3 bases, J lost 9 bases, and 9 bases lay in between. In DNA, the CDR3 is TGTGCCAGCAGTTTCGAAGGACTGCCCCAGCATTTT. Protein: CASSFEGLPQHF.

The DNA for the CDR3 is TGTGCCAGCAGCTTAGGTGCTAGCGGGGGGGGCTCCTACAATGAGCAGTTCTTC. It is translated as CASSLGASGGGSYNEQFF. The chain is built from TRBV7-2 and TRBJ2-1, with 12 bases fitting TRBD2. This CDR3 has 18 amino acids. Germline V gene lookup returns CDR1 SGHTA and CDR2 FQGNSA. J gave up 0 bases and V 1 base, and 4 bases lay outside the gene matches.

The rearrangement links TRBV7-2 to TRBJ2-5, with 7 bases fitting TRBD2. Germline V lookup: CDR1 SGHTA, CDR2 FQGNSA. V was pared by 5 bases and J by 2 bases, with 5 bases of the junction left unmatched. The CDR3 runs to 14 residues. In DNA, the CDR3 is TGTGCCAGCAGCACGGGGGGTCGGCAAGAGACCCAGTACTTC. Its translation is CASSTGGRQETQYF.

V is TRBV27 and J is TRBJ2-6; no reliable D call. CDR1 is MNHEY and CDR2 is SMNVEV in the germline V gene (reference sequence). The CDR3 contains 16 residues. With 2 bases removed from V and 1 base from J, the gap between germline ends came to 9 bases. The CDR3 bases are TGTGCCAGCAGTTTAGGTCGTCGGTCTGGGGCCAACGTCCTGACTTTC. As protein: CASSLGRRSGANVLTF. The full variable domain, completed using reference TRBV27 and TRBJ2-6, is EAQVTQNPRYLITVTGKKLTVTCSQNMNHEYMSWYRQDPGLGLRQIYYSMNVEVTDKGDVPEGYKVSRKEKRNFPLILESPSPNQTSLYFCASSLGRRSGANVLTFGAGSRLTVL.

This chain joins TRBV4-1 and TRBJ2-5; TRBD1 aligns across 9 bases. Per the germline V gene, CDR1 is MGHRA and CDR2 is YSYEKL. V lost 6 bases and J lost 9; bases outside the gene matches: 11. CDR3 length equals 14 residues. CDR3 in DNA: TGCGCCAGCAGAGCACCGGGACAGGGATTTGCCCAGTACTTC. Its translation: CASRAPGQGFAQYF.

The V and J genes are TRBV7-2 and TRBJ2-3; 10 nucleotides line up with TRBD2. Losses at the gene ends were 2 bases for V and 4 bases for J; bases not matched to a gene: 6. The CDR3 spans 16 residues. Per the germline V gene, CDR1 is SGHTA and CDR2 is FQGNSA. CDR3 loop: CASSLQRGGGADTQYF. Here the CDR3 DNA reads TGTGCCAGCAGCTTACAGCGGGGGGGCGGGGCAGATACGCAGTATTTT.

The chain carries TRBV24-1 and TRBJ2-7; TRBD1 matches at 8 bases. This CDR3 is built from 16 residues. CDR1 and CDR2 (germline): KGHDR, SFDVKD. Unmatched junction bases numbered 5, after V lost 0 bases and J lost 2 bases. The DNA of the CDR3 is TGTGCCACCAGTGATTTGGGGGACAGGTACCCCTACGAGCAGTACTTC. It encodes CATSDLGDRYPYEQYF.

The gene calls are TRBV5-6 and TRBJ1-4, with D tentatively TRBD1 (6 bases). The length of the CDR3 is 16 residues. Germline lookup yields CDR1 SGHDT and CDR2 YYEEEE. Trimming pared 0 bases from V and 6 bases from J, leaving 15 bases between. The CDR3 coding sequence is TGTGCCAGCAGCTTGGTCGCTGGGACAACAGATGAAAAACTGTTTTTT. It codes for CASSLVAGTTDEKLFF.

This clone was counted many times. The J gene is TRBJ2-7, the V gene TRBV5-6, with D maybe TRBD2 (5 bases). CDR3 length: 15 amino acids. V lost 5 bases and J lost 3, with 18 bases in between. Germline V gene sequence: CDR1 SGHDT, CDR2 YYEEEE. CDR3 coding DNA: TGTGCCAGCAGTCCCCCCTGGCCGAGCGGCTACGAGCAGTACTTC. It translates to CASSPPWPSGYEQYF.

The chain uses TRBV4-1 and TRBJ1-2, with TRBD1 matching over 7 bases. Germline CDR1 and CDR2: MGHRA and YSYEKL. The V segment lost 4 bases and the J segment 7 bases; nucleotides outside the gene matches: 6. The CDR3 consists of 13 residues. The CDR3 region has the DNA TGCGCCAGCAGCCCGACAGGGCTGTCTGGCTACACCTTC. This sequence encodes CASSPTGLSGYTF.

The chain is built from TRBV29-1 and TRBJ2-1; 9 nucleotides align to TRBD1. The CDR3 spans 15 residues. V dropped 5 bases and J dropped 7; count of bases not matched to a gene: 12. Germline V gives CDR1 SQVTM, CDR2 ANQGSEA. The CDR3 reads CSVTLQGAGMNEQFF. In nucleotides, the CDR3 is TGCAGCGTTACCCTACAGGGGGCTGGTATGAATGAGCAGTTCTTC.

The chain has TRBV7-9 and TRBJ2-3; TRBD2 might be the D (6 bases). The CDR3 extends over 13 amino acids. Germline values: CDR1 SEHNR, CDR2 FQNEAQ (reference sequence). V lost 0 bases and J 5 bases, leaving 6 bases between the germline ends. CDR3 DNA sequence: TGTGCCAGCAGCTTAGCGGGGGGAGATACGCAGTATTTT. It specifies CASSLAGGDTQYF. Supplemented by reference TRBV7-9 and TRBJ2-3, the full variable domain reads DTGVSQNPRHKITKRGQNVTFRCDPISEHNRLYWYRQTLGQGPEFLTYFQNEAQLEKSRLLSDRFSAERPKGSFSTLEIQRTEQGDSAMYLCASSLAGGDTQYFGPGTRLTVL.

The chain employs TRBV5-5 and TRBJ1-2; D gene uncertain. CDR3 length: 13 residues. Germline lookup yields CDR1 SGHKS and CDR2 YYEKEE (reference sequence). Trimming pared 0 bases from V and 2 bases from J, leaving 5 bases between. CDR3 DNA sequence: TGTGCCAGCAGCTTGGATTCAAACTATGGCTACACCTTC. It yields the protein CASSLDSNYGYTF.

In the case of this clone: The identical CDR3 is also encoded by other nucleotide sequences in the sample. This chain connects TRBV4-3 to TRBJ1-2, with 7 positions matching TRBD1. Germline CDR1 reads LGHNA; CDR2 reads YSLEER. The junction had 6 bases not matched to a gene; V was cut back by 0 bases and J by 5 bases. The CDR3 runs to 15 residues. The CDR3 here is CASSQEGDRFYGYTF. The CDR3 DNA follows: TGCGCCAGCAGCCAAGAAGGGGACAGATTTTATGGCTACACCTTC.

The rearrangement uses TRBV11-2 and TRBJ1-2; D ambiguous. V lost 5 bases to trimming and J lost 0 bases, with 7 bases between them. The CDR3 runs to 13 residues. The germline CDR1 and CDR2 sequences are SGHAT and FQNNGV. The CDR3 protein is CASSPEANYGYTF. The CDR3 nucleotides are TGTGCCAGCAGCCCAGAGGCTAACTATGGCTACACCTTC.

The CDR3 loop reads CASSFVSVLSNSPLHF. CDR3 DNA sequence: TGTGCCAGCAGCTTTGTCTCAGTCTTGTCAAATTCACCCCTCCACTTT. This chain uses TRBV7-8 with TRBJ1-6; D remains ambiguous. Germline V gene data show CDR1 as SGHVS and CDR2 as FQNEAQ. The V end was cut by 3 bases, the J end by 7 bases, with 16 bases between. The CDR3 is 16 residues long.

The chain couples TRBV11-2 to TRBJ1-1; tentatively, D is TRBD1 (6 bases). The germline CDR1 and CDR2 sequences are SGHAT and FQNNGV. This CDR3 is 15 amino acids long. Trimming pared 5 bases from V and 4 bases from J, leaving 17 bases between. The CDR3, as DNA: TGTGCCAGCAGCCTTTCAGACAGGCCGGCCACTGAAGCTTTCTTT. It is translated as CASSLSDRPATEAFF. Based on the CDR3 plus reference TRBV11-2 and TRBJ1-1, the full variable domain is EAGVAQSPRYKIIEKRQSVAFWCNPISGHATLYWYQQILGQGPKLLIQFQNNGVVDDSQLPKDRFSAERLKGVDSTLKIQPAKLEDSAVYLCASSLSDRPATEAFFGQGTRLTVV.

The chain combines TRBV6-1 with TRBJ2-1, with TRBD1 identical over 8 bases. Trimming at V came to 0 bases and at J to 16 bases, leaving 17 bases not matched to a gene. The CDR3 is 16 residues long. Germline CDR1 and CDR2: MNHNS and SASEGT. CDR3 in amino acids: CASSEAKFGDRGMGFF. The CDR3 DNA follows: TGTGCCAGCAGTGAAGCAAAATTCGGCGACAGGGGAATGGGTTTCTTC.

J is TRBJ1-1 and V is TRBV3-1 (or the pseudogene TRBV3-2), with D possibly TRBD1 on 5 matching bases. Trimming removed 0 bases at V and 10 bases at J, with 9 bases between. CDR3 size: 12 residues. Germline V gene sequence: CDR1 LGHDT, CDR2 YNNKEL (reference sequence). CDR3 protein: CASSQDQGTAFF. For the CDR3, the DNA is TGTGCCAGCAGCCAAGATCAGGGTACAGCTTTCTTT.

The chain combines TRBV24-1 with TRBJ2-1; the match to TRBD1 covers 10 bases. The CDR3 is 15 amino acids. Germline V CDR1 and CDR2: KGHDR, SFDVKD. After removal of 5 bases from V and 4 bases from J, the junction contained 4 bases not matched to a gene. DNA of the CDR3: TGTGCCACCAGTGGCACGGGACAGGGGTACAATGAGCAGTTCTTC. It specifies CATSGTGQGYNEQFF.

The chain links TRBV4-1 to TRBJ2-7; 9 bases are a match to TRBD1. V lost 2 bases to trimming and J lost 3 bases; unmatched junction nucleotides: 2. The CDR3 sequence is 14 residues long. CDR1 MGHRA and CDR2 YSYEKL come from the germline V gene. The CDR3 DNA reads TGCGCCAGCAGCCAACCGGGACAGGGCTACGAGCAGTACTTC. Protein product: CASSQPGQGYEQYF.

The chain couples TRBV5-4 to TRBJ2-4, with 8 bases lining up with TRBD1. The CDR3 loop spans 14 amino acids. Germline CDR1 SGHNT, CDR2 YYREEE (reference sequence). Germline trimming cut 3 bases from V and 6 bases from J; bases unmatched to any gene: 5. This CDR3 reads CASSSGQGGNIQYF. The DNA for the CDR3 is TGTGCCAGCAGCTCTGGACAGGGAGGAAACATTCAGTACTTC.

J is TRBJ1-1 and V is TRBV2; D may be TRBD1 (6 bases). The CDR3 is 13 residues long. Trimming cost V 0 bases and J 11 bases, with 13 bases left between them. The V gene's germline CDR1 is SNHLY and CDR2 FYNNEI. In DNA form, the CDR3 reads TGTGCCAGCAGTGAAGCCGGGACAACGTCGGCTTTCTTT. It translates to CASSEAGTTSAFF.

V usage is TRBV30 and J usage is TRBJ1-2; D may be TRBD1 (5 bases). V lost 2 bases and J lost 6, with 7 bases in between. Germline-derived CDR1 and CDR2 are GTSNPN and SVGIG (reference sequence). The CDR3 spans 11 residues. This CDR3 is CAWSWGDGYTF. CDR3 DNA: TGTGCCTGGAGTTGGGGGGATGGCTACACCTTC.